This TCR beta chain was identified during a study of beta chain features in type 1 diabetes. As regards this clone: Its target is not known.

V shed 4 bases and J shed 1 base, with 14 bases lying between them. Germline V gene lookup returns CDR1 MDHEN and CDR2 SYDVKM. The CDR3 consists of 15 residues. All of the isolated RNA was reverse transcribed, so expressed TCRB transcripts were sequenced. Data came from immunoSEQ multiplex PCR; TCRdb stores just in-frame clones and leaves some out. This sample carries more than 100,000 clones, about a sixth of them seen once, and the ten largest clones take 2% to 2.5%. Per donor, one heparinised blood draw averaged about 100 mL. Based on CD45RO/CCR7/CD25/CD127/CD95/CD27, CD4+ regulatory, stem cell-like memory, naive and central memory cells were sorted. Study-wide results and caveats: Fewer insertions but more deletions were seen at VDJ junctions in type 1 diabetes patients. Among all four CD4+ subsets, Type 1 diabetes patients had TCRB CDR3s that were moderately but significantly shorter.

This chain uses TRBV28 with TRBJ2-7, with D possibly matching TRBD1 (5 bases). The clonotype comes from a young man with type 1 diabetes. The sequencing sample was made of central memory CD4+ T cells from blood. The CDR3 DNA reads as TGTGCCAGCAGTTCGCCGGCAGGGCGGTCCTACGAGCAGTACTTC. Its protein product is CASSSPAGRSYEQYF.